Presented here are 14 T cell receptor beta chains from one specimen sequenced in a study of blood T cells in healthy people across ages. Then a second PCR, running roughly 7 to 11 cycles, was carried out with a sample-barcoded 5' primer and a J-beta primer mix. TCRdb re-derived calls from the 5' RACE reads in MiXCR, one entry per CDR3 protein. This sample has 550,000 to 750,000 distinct CDR3 sequences, with over 20% found just once. Input material: blood. Source of these receptors: a man aged 70-80 years in good health.

This sequence joins TRBV12-3 or TRBV12-4 and TRBJ1-2; tentative D call: TRBD1 (5 bases). The germline V and J ends were trimmed by 4 bases and 5 bases, with 20 bases remaining between them. CDR3 length: 16 residues. Here the CDR3 reads CASSYYLGGGRYGYTF. The CDR3 DNA reads as TGTGCCAGCAGTTACTATTTGGGGGGTGGACGGTATGGCTACACCTTC.

The chain carries TRBV7-2 and TRBJ1-1; no clear D gene. Germline assignment: CDR1 SGHTA and CDR2 FQGNSA. The CDR3 has 13 amino acids. The V and J ends lost 5 bases and 1 base respectively, with 8 bases between them. The CDR3 DNA reads TGTGCCAGCAGCGCACACCCGAACACTGAAGCTTTCTTT. Translated: CASSAHPNTEAFF.

The chain employs TRBV12-3 or TRBV12-4 and TRBJ2-5, with D possibly matching TRBD2 (6 bases). V lost 6 bases and J 4 bases, leaving 15 bases between the germline ends. The CDR3 is 14 amino acids. The CDR3 coding sequence is TGTGCCAGCAGGGAGGGTAGGAGCATAGAGACCCAGTACTTC. It codes for CASREGRSIETQYF.

This clonotype came up a few times. This chain connects TRBV20-1 to TRBJ2-5, with 8 bases matching TRBD2. Losses at the gene ends were 5 bases for V and 3 bases for J; bases not matched to a gene: 8. Germline CDR1 is DFQATT and CDR2 is SNEGSKA (reference sequence). The CDR3 runs 14 residues. The CDR3 region has the DNA TGCAGTGCTCCCAGGGCGGGAGGTAAAGAGACCCAGTACTTC. This codes for CSAPRAGGKETQYF.

Comments on this clonotype: Its ends do not fully match the called genes, so a read error is possible. This sequence joins TRBV6-6 and TRBJ2-7, with 10 bases that match TRBD1. This CDR3 is 14 amino acids long. From germline, CDR1 is MNHNY and CDR2 SVGAGI (reference sequence). In DNA, the CDR3 is TGTGCCAGCAGACCCGGGACAGGGGTCTACGAGCAGTACTTT. Encoded protein: CASRPGTGVYEQYF.

This clonotype turned up a few times. J is TRBJ2-2 and V is TRBV6-1; tentative D call: TRBD1 (6 bases). Germline V gene data show CDR1 as MNHNS and CDR2 as SASEGT. The CDR3 is 16 residues long. V lost 6 bases, J lost 3 bases, and 17 bases lay in between. This CDR3 is CASSNHKGVDTGELFF. DNA for the CDR3: TGTGCCAGCAGCAACCATAAGGGGGTTGACACCGGGGAGCTGTTTTTT.

This clonotype has a count of ten or more. This rearrangement joins TRBV10-3 to TRBJ2-7, with 8 bases identical to TRBD2. Germline loops: CDR1 ENHRY, CDR2 SYGVKD. The CDR3 is 16 residues long. V lost 3 bases and J lost 3; bases outside the gene matches: 10. DNA for the CDR3: TGTGCCATCAGTGATTTAAGTTCGGGAGGGCTCTACGAGCAGTACTTC. Translated: CAISDLSSGGLYEQYF.

This clonotype has more than one count but fewer than ten. The V gene is TRBV2, the J gene TRBJ2-5; D not certain. The CDR3 sequence is 14 residues long. Trimming shortened V by 4 bases and J by 0 bases, and 9 bases separated the two germline ends. CDR1 SNHLY and CDR2 FYNNEI come from the germline V gene. The chain's CDR3 is CASSVHQYQETQYF. The CDR3 DNA is TGTGCCAGCAGTGTCCACCAGTACCAAGAGACCCAGTACTTC. The full variable domain, rest sourced from reference TRBV2 and TRBJ2-5, is EPEVTQTPSHQVTQMGQEVILRCVPISNHLYFYWYRQILGQKVEFLVSFYNNEISEKSEIFDDQFSVERPDGSNFTLKIRSTKLEDSAMYFCASSVHQYQETQYFGPGTRLLVL.

This chain uses TRBV6-6 with TRBJ1-5; 8 nucleotides agree with TRBD1. The germline V gene has CDR1 MNHNY and CDR2 SVGAGI (reference sequence). V lost 11 bases, J lost 0 bases, and 15 bases stayed unmatched. The CDR3 totals 17 residues. The CDR3 protein is CACNLDRVVDSNQPQHF. In DNA form, the CDR3 reads TGTGCCTGCAACCTGGACAGGGTGGTGGATAGCAATCAGCCCCAGCATTTT.

This clonotype has a count of ten or more. The chain links TRBV20-1 to TRBJ2-7; TRBD2 aligns across 11 bases. The CDR3 sequence is 15 residues long. V lost 0 bases and J lost 3; bases outside the gene matches: 4. The germline CDR1 and CDR2 sequences are DFQATT and SNEGSKA (reference sequence). As DNA, the CDR3 is TGCAGTGCTAGAGAGGGACTAGCGGAGAGCTACGAGCAGTACTTC. Its translation is CSAREGLAESYEQYF.

The genes are TRBV7-3 and TRBJ2-2; D gene ambiguous. V dropped 1 base and J dropped 1 base, with 7 bases sitting between them. Germline lookup yields CDR1 SGHTA and CDR2 FQGTGA. CDR3 length: 15 residues. CDR3 nucleotide sequence: TGTGCCAGCAGCTTAAACCCCGGGAACACCGGGGAGCTGTTTTTT. Amino acid sequence: CASSLNPGNTGELFF.

This clonotype was counted only a few times. Mismatch with germline at one junction end may stem from a read error. This chain links TRBV5-1 with TRBJ2-5; D is ambiguous. This CDR3 spans 15 amino acids. Per germline, CDR1 SGHRS and CDR2 YFSETQ. The CDR3 sequence is CASSFEAGAHETQYF. The CDR3 nucleotides are TGCGCCAGTAGCTTTGAGGCAGGAGCCCACGAGACCCAGTACTTC.

The CDR3 coding sequence is TGCAGTGCCGCCGGACTTCTAAACATTCAGTACTTC. Amino acids: CSAAGLLNIQYF. The chain uses TRBV20-1 and TRBJ2-4, with D perhaps matching TRBD2 (5 bases). V was clipped by 6 bases and J by 6 bases, with 12 bases between them. There are 12 residues in the CDR3. CDR1 DFQATT and CDR2 SNEGSKA come from the germline V gene (reference sequence).

Only a few counts were recorded for this clonotype. This chain joins TRBV12-3 or TRBV12-4 and TRBJ2-7; the D call may be TRBD1 or TRBD2 (6 bases each). Trimming removed 6 bases at V and 2 bases at J, with 17 bases between. The CDR3 runs to 15 residues. CDR3 in DNA: TGTGCCAGCAGCTTCGGCGAAGGGGGGACCTACGAGCAGTACTTC. The encoded protein is CASSFGEGGTYEQYF.